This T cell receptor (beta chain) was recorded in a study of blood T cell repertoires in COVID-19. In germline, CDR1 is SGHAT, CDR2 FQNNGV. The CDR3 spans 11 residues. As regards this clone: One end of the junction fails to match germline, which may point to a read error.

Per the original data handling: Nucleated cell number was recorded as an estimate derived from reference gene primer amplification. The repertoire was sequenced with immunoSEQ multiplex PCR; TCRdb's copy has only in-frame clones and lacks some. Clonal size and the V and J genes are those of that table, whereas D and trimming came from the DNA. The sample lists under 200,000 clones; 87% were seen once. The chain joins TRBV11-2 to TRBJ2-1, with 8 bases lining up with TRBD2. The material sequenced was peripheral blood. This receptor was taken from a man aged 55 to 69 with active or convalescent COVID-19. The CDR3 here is CASSGANQQFF. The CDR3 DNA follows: TGTGCCAGTAGCGGGGCCAATCAGCAGTTCTTC. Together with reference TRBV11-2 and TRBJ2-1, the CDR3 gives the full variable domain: EAGVAQSPRYKIIEKRQSVAFWCNPISGHATLYWYQQILGQGPKLLIQFQNNGVVDDSQLPKDRFSAERLKGVDSTLKIQPAKLEDSAVYLCASSGANQQFFGPGTRLTVL.